The 7 T cell receptor beta chains given below trace back to one sample, sequenced in a study of patients and donors after allogeneic stem cell transplantation. TCRdb re-called the RT-PCR reads through MiXCR, storing one row per CDR3 protein. The table has 85,000 to 90,000 distinct CDR3 sequences, roughly 48% seen once. The sample comprised blood, either unsorted or a sorted T cell fraction (not recorded which). The receptor set was obtained from a human donor who was either an allogeneic HSCT recipient or a stem cell or donor lymphocyte infusion donor (not recorded which). It is not recorded whose cells these are; they may come from a transplant donor.

This chain uses TRBV4-3 with TRBJ1-4, with 7 bases lining up with TRBD1. The CDR3 has 17 amino acids. From germline, CDR1 is LGHNA and CDR2 YSLEER. Losses at the gene ends were 0 bases for V and 5 bases for J; bases not matched to a gene: 9. The CDR3 is CASSQDGVARGNEKLFF. For the CDR3, the DNA is TGCGCCAGCAGCCAAGATGGGGTGGCCAGGGGGAATGAAAAACTGTTTTTT.

The gene calls are TRBV20-1 and TRBJ2-3; D is ambiguous. V gave up 7 bases and J gave up 1 base, with 9 bases separating them. Per the germline V gene, CDR1 is DFQATT and CDR2 is SNEGSKA (reference sequence). CDR3 length: 12 residues. The CDR3 coding sequence is TGCAGTGTCCTCGCGGGCACAGATACGCAGTATTTT. The encoded protein is CSVLAGTDTQYF.

V is TRBV12-3 or TRBV12-4 and J is TRBJ1-5; D is undetermined. With 5 bases removed from V and 1 base from J, the gap between germline ends came to 12 bases. This CDR3 region has 15 residues. The CDR3 region has the DNA TGTGCCAGCAGTCTCGCCGGGAGAAGCAATCAGCCCCAGCATTTT. Amino acids: CASSLAGRSNQPQHF.

The gene calls are TRBV2 and TRBJ2-1; D gene unclear. The CDR3 consists of 12 residues. The germline V gene has CDR1 SNHLY and CDR2 FYNNEI. V was pared by 1 base and J by 12 bases, with 10 bases between. CDR3 sequence reads: CASSEGGVRQFF. As DNA, the CDR3 is TGTGCCAGCAGTGAAGGGGGTGTAAGGCAGTTCTTC.

Only a few counts were recorded for this clonotype. V gene TRBV7-8 combines with J gene TRBJ1-2; D perhaps matches TRBD1 (5 bases). V shed 0 bases and J shed 8 bases, with 7 bases lying between them. CDR3 length equals 12 residues. The germline gives CDR1 SGHVS, CDR2 FQNEAQ. The CDR3 coding sequence is TGTGCCAGCAGCTTAGCGGGGGAGGGCTACACCTTC. Protein product: CASSLAGEGYTF.

The CDR3 is CASSLSGWSNQPQHF. The CDR3 DNA reads TGTGCCAGCAGTCTTTCAGGGTGGAGCAATCAGCCCCAGCATTTT. The rearrangement links TRBV12-3 or TRBV12-4 to TRBJ1-5, with TRBD1 as a possible D gene (5 bases). The CDR3 contains 15 residues. V was shortened by 5 bases and J by 1 base, with 12 bases between the two germline ends.

The chain combines TRBV12-3 or TRBV12-4 with TRBJ2-2; TRBD2 might be the D (6 bases). V was shortened by 6 bases and J by 1 base, with 15 bases between the two germline ends. The CDR3 totals 16 residues. The CDR3 nucleotides are TGTGCCAGCAGATTGACGTTTAGCGGGAACACCGGGGAGCTGTTTTTT. This codes for CASRLTFSGNTGELFF.